Detailed here is one TCR beta chain. Its target is unknown. This record comes from a study of shared clonotypes between healthy human individuals. Background on the study: There were three CD4 naive, three CD4 memory, two CD8 naive and one CD8 memory plates per donor.

Trimming stripped 4 bases from V and 6 bases from J, with 15 bases between. Germline lookup yields CDR1 SGHRS and CDR2 YFSETQ. The CDR3 runs to 14 residues. The repertoire was sequenced with immunoSEQ multiplex PCR; TCRdb's copy has only in-frame clones and lacks some. The sample gives 180,000 or so clones, about 93% of which show up once; 0.067% is in the top ten. The study's findings and limits: Among the subsets, naive ones generally showed larger estimated richness than memory ones. Blood alone was sampled, and tissue repertoires likely differ.

This chain links TRBV5-1 with TRBJ2-3; D perhaps matches TRBD1 (5 bases). Sequenced material: naive CD4+ T cells sorted from blood. As for subset: CD45RA+ positively selected. This TCR was sampled from a woman aged 25 to 45 in good health. Here the CDR3 reads CASSQTTVRDTQYF. CDR3 nucleotides: TGCGCCAGCAGCCAGACGACAGTCAGGGATACGCAGTATTTT. Full variable domain (remainder filled in from reference TRBV5-1 and TRBJ2-3): KAGVTQTPRYLIKTRGQQVTLSCSPISGHRSVSWYQQTPGQGLQFLFEYFSETQRNKGNFPGRFSGRQFSNSRSEMNVSTLELGDSALYLCASSQTTVRDTQYFGPGTRLTVL.